A single sample gave rise to the 8 T cell receptor beta chains below, sequenced in a study of blood T cell repertoires in COVID-19. Here immunoSEQ multiplex PCR was the method, and the copy in TCRdb shows in-frame clones only, minus some. In the table there are 250,000 to 300,000 clones, approximately 83% of which are singletons. The sample was PBMCs or T cells enriched from blood (not recorded which). Receptor source: a woman between 45 and 60 years old who had recovered from COVID-19.

The V call is TRBV7-9, the J call TRBJ2-7, with 7 bases lining up with TRBD1. From germline, CDR1 is SEHNR and CDR2 FQNEAQ (reference sequence). J lost 3 bases, V lost 5 bases, and 4 bases had no gene match. This CDR3 spans 13 amino acids. The CDR3 DNA reads as TGTGCCAGCAGCATCAGGGGGTACTACGAGCAGTACTTC. Protein product: CASSIRGYYEQYF.

V is TRBV9 and J is TRBJ1-1; D is possibly TRBD1 (5 bases). Trimming removed 4 bases at V and 3 bases at J, with 16 bases between. The V gene's germline CDR1 is SGDLS and CDR2 YYNGEE. This CDR3 has 15 residues. CDR3 sequence (DNA): TGTGCCAGCAGCCCAGATGGGGGGGTGGACACTGAAGCTTTCTTT. Protein sequence: CASSPDGGVDTEAFF.

The V gene is TRBV20-1, the J gene TRBJ2-2, with 9 bases lining up with TRBD1. The CDR3 spans 15 residues. Germline V lookup: CDR1 DFQATT, CDR2 SNEGSKA (reference sequence). Trimming took 3 bases from V and 5 from J; bases not matched to a gene: 7. The CDR3, as DNA: TGCAGTGCTAGTTGGCCGGGACAGGGAACCGGGGAGCTGTTTTTT. It translates to CSASWPGQGTGELFF.

The rearrangement joins TRBV6-5 to TRBJ2-1; a possible D gene is TRBD1 (5 bases). Germline CDR1 reads MNHEY; CDR2 reads SVGAGI. The CDR3 loop spans 15 amino acids. Trimming stripped 2 bases from V and 7 bases from J, with 15 bases between. The CDR3 here is CASSYQGSFPNEQFF. The CDR3 DNA reads as TGTGCCAGCAGTTACCAGGGCAGCTTCCCGAATGAGCAGTTCTTC.

The rearrangement uses TRBV5-1 and TRBJ1-6; TRBD1 might be the D (6 bases). CDR3 length equals 15 residues. Trimming took off 0 bases at V and 6 bases at J, with 10 bases between the two ends. Germline V CDR1 and CDR2: SGHRS, YFSETQ. CDR3: CASSLEGGRNSPLHF. CDR3 bases: TGCGCCAGCAGCTTGGAAGGGGGACGTAATTCACCCCTCCACTTT.

As for this clone: Compared with germline, one end of the junction differs, possibly owing to a read error. V is TRBV28 and J is TRBJ1-4; a weak D match, TRBD1 (6 bases). The CDR3 totals 12 residues. The germline V gene encodes CDR1 MDHEN and CDR2 SYDVKM. The CDR3 loop is CASRLGRGRLVF. In DNA form, the CDR3 reads TGTGCCAGCAGACTAGGCAGGGGAAGATTGGTTTTT.

The chain recombines TRBV12-5 with TRBJ2-7, with D tentatively TRBD1 (6 bases). The ends were cut back, 0 bases at V and 6 bases at J, with 21 bases in the middle. Germline V gene data show CDR1 as LGHNT and CDR2 as FRNRAP. The CDR3 length is 17 residues. In nucleotides, the CDR3 is TGTGCTAGTGGTTTGGTAATAGTAGAGACAGGCCCGACCGAGCAGTACTTC. This encodes CASGLVIVETGPTEQYF.

The rearrangement joins TRBV30 to TRBJ2-5; D possibly corresponds to TRBD2 (6 bases). The V and J ends lost 0 bases and 10 bases respectively, with 18 bases between them. This CDR3 contains 14 residues. Germline assignment: CDR1 GTSNPN and CDR2 SVGIG (reference sequence). For the CDR3, the DNA is TGTGCCTGGAGTGTAAAGGGAGGCCAAGGCCTCCAGTACTTC. It encodes CAWSVKGGQGLQYF.